Listed here are 26 T cell receptor beta chains from one sample, sequenced in a study of cytomegalovirus exposure and HLA in healthy donors. PCR employed 60 Vbeta and 13 Jbeta primers. This table comes from immunoSEQ multiplex PCR, and its TCRdb copy is limited to in-frame clones, with some not included. The data include about 200,000 clones; the top ten clones carry about 6.8%. The source material was PBMCs. These receptors originate from a man in his thirties or forties in good health and CMV-seronegative.

The chain joins TRBV4-3 to TRBJ1-4; D remains ambiguous. V was shortened by 3 bases and J by 3 bases, with 8 bases between the two germline ends. CDR1 is LGHNA, CDR2 YSLEER, per germline. The CDR3 runs to 14 residues. The CDR3 nucleotides are TGCGCCAGCAGCCAGGCGGCCTCTAATGAAAAACTGTTTTTT. Translated: CASSQAASNEKLFF.

V gene TRBV15 combines with J gene TRBJ2-7; possibly TRBD2 for D (6 bases). The germline V gene has CDR1 LNHNV and CDR2 YYDKDF (reference sequence). Trimming shortened V by 4 bases and J by 0 bases, and 10 bases separated the two germline ends. The CDR3 totals 14 residues. The CDR3 bases are TGTGCCACCAGCATGGACGGGAGCTCCTACGAGCAGTACTTC. Protein product: CATSMDGSSYEQYF.

This sequence joins TRBV19 and TRBJ1-2; D is unresolved. Per germline, CDR1 LNHDA and CDR2 SQIVND (reference sequence). The ends were cut back, 5 bases at V and 7 bases at J, with 11 bases in the middle. The CDR3 length is 12 residues. The CDR3 DNA reads TGTGCCAGTAGTGTCGCGGCCAGTGGCTACACCTTC. Its protein is CASSVAASGYTF.

The chain joins TRBV28 to TRBJ2-7; a possible D gene is TRBD2 (5 bases). Germline CDR1 MDHEN, CDR2 SYDVKM. The V end was cut by 3 bases, the J end by 5 bases, with 14 bases between. The CDR3 totals 14 residues. CDR3 residues: CASSFSGNGDEQYF. CDR3 in DNA: TGTGCCAGCAGTTTTTCCGGGAACGGCGACGAGCAGTACTTC.

The chain uses TRBV6-5 and TRBJ2-1; no clear D. Germline CDR1 is MNHEY and CDR2 is SVGAGI. Between the trimmed V and J ends, which lost 5 bases and 3 bases, there was a span of 14 bases. This CDR3 has 15 amino acids. CDR3 protein: CASSPLDIYYNEQFF. CDR3 nucleotide sequence: TGTGCCAGCAGTCCGCTCGACATTTACTACAATGAGCAGTTCTTC.

V usage is TRBV11-2 and J usage is TRBJ2-7, with 9 bases matching TRBD2. CDR1 is SGHAT, CDR2 FQNNGV, per germline. With 1 base clipped from V and 6 bases from J, the junction kept 7 bases outside the gene matches. CDR3 length: 15 amino acids. This CDR3 is CASSLVGGGGGEQYF. For the CDR3, the DNA is TGTGCCAGCAGCTTAGTAGGCGGGGGGGGAGGCGAGCAGTACTTC.

This rearrangement joins TRBV6-6 to TRBJ1-6, with D possibly being TRBD1 (6 bases). The germline V gene has CDR1 MNHNY and CDR2 SVGAGI (reference sequence). V dropped 5 bases and J dropped 6 bases, with 11 bases sitting between them. The CDR3 has 14 residues. The CDR3 loop is CASSPDRTNSPLHF. DNA of the CDR3: TGTGCCAGCAGTCCCGACAGGACTAATTCACCCCTCCACTTT.

The chain uses TRBV18 and TRBJ1-6; perhaps TRBD1 as D (6 bases). CDR3 length: 17 residues. Per the germline V gene, CDR1 is KGHSH and CDR2 is LQKENI. With 1 base removed from V and 4 bases from J, the gap between germline ends came to 14 bases. The DNA for the CDR3 is TGTGCCAGCTCACCACGTTTCGGGGGGCCGTATAATTCACCCCTCCACTTT. Encoded protein: CASSPRFGGPYNSPLHF.

The chain uses TRBV7-3 and TRBJ2-7; 8 nucleotides line up with TRBD2. The CDR3 consists of 15 residues. Germline loops: CDR1 SGHTA, CDR2 FQGTGA. Losses at the gene ends were 5 bases for V and 3 bases for J; bases not matched to a gene: 9. In DNA, the CDR3 is TGTGCCAGCAGCCGAAGATCGGGAGGGGACTACGAGCAGTACTTC. Encoded protein: CASSRRSGGDYEQYF.

V usage is TRBV13 and J usage is TRBJ1-1; maybe TRBD1 (5 bases). The V and J ends lost 5 bases and 1 base respectively, with 14 bases between them. There are 15 residues in the CDR3. Germline CDR1 is PRHDT and CDR2 is FYEKMQ (reference sequence). In DNA form, the CDR3 reads TGTGCCAGCAGCGCCTCGGACACCAAGAACACTGAAGCTTTCTTT. Protein sequence: CASSASDTKNTEAFF.

This chain joins TRBV5-5 and TRBJ2-2; the match to TRBD2 covers 10 bases. The germline V gene encodes CDR1 SGHKS and CDR2 YYEKEE (reference sequence). This CDR3 comprises 17 residues. Trimming took 2 bases from V and 3 from J; bases not matched to a gene: 7. DNA for the CDR3: TGTGCCAGCAGCTTACTAGCGGGGAGTTTGTACACCGGGGAGCTGTTTTTT. This encodes CASSLLAGSLYTGELFF.

The chain couples TRBV6-5 to TRBJ2-2, with D possibly TRBD2 on 5 matching bases. The CDR3 is 13 residues long. Germline lookup yields CDR1 MNHEY and CDR2 SVGAGI. V was cut by 10 bases and J by 5 bases, with 14 bases left in between. CDR3: CATTDGGTGELFF. The CDR3, as DNA: TGTGCCACTACGGACGGAGGAACCGGGGAGCTGTTTTTT.

Regarding this clone: This specimen includes other DNA sequences encoding the same CDR3. V usage is TRBV5-1 and J usage is TRBJ2-7; 8 bases are a match to TRBD1. The CDR3 consists of 15 residues. Germline CDR1 and CDR2: SGHRS and YFSETQ. Unmatched junction bases numbered 4, after V lost 0 bases and J lost 2 bases. The CDR3 bases are TGCGCCAGCAGCTTGGGCGGGACAGGACCCTACGAGCAGTACTTC. It is translated as CASSLGGTGPYEQYF.

The chain combines TRBV10-3 with TRBJ1-3; 10 bases fit TRBD1. The V segment lost 2 bases and the J segment 9 bases; nucleotides outside the gene matches: 7. The germline V gene encodes CDR1 ENHRY and CDR2 SYGVKD. CDR3 length equals 15 residues. The CDR3 reads CAISEPDRGRATIYF. For the CDR3, the DNA is TGTGCCATCAGTGAGCCCGACAGGGGGCGGGCCACCATATATTTT.

This chain links TRBV5-1 with TRBJ2-5, with D possibly TRBD1 on 8 matching bases. The DNA end is a closer match to TRBJ2-7, so the J assignment may be wrong. The CDR3 runs to 14 residues. Germline V CDR1 and CDR2: SGHRS, YFSETQ. As DNA, the CDR3 is TGCGCCAGCAGCGAGACAGGGGAGGGCTACGAGCAGTACTTC. Protein: CASSETGEGYEQYF.

This chain connects TRBV30 to TRBJ2-7, with 7 bases fitting TRBD2. V was clipped by 6 bases and J by 0 bases; unmatched bases: 8. Germline CDR1 GTSNPN, CDR2 SVGIG (reference sequence). The CDR3 contains 14 residues. For the CDR3, the DNA is TGTGCCTGTGGGGTAGGGACTACCTCCTACGAGCAGTACTTC. Translated, it gives CACGVGTTSYEQYF.

The chain has TRBV6-1 and TRBJ2-3; tentatively, D is TRBD2 (6 bases). V lost 9 bases to trimming and J lost 2 bases, with 18 bases between them. The CDR3 runs to 15 residues. Germline values: CDR1 MNHNS, CDR2 SASEGT. CDR3 sequence (DNA): TGTGCCAGTGTGTGGGGGGAGACCACCACAGATACGCAGTATTTT. Translated, it gives CASVWGETTTDTQYF.

CDR3 in DNA: TGCGCCAGCACCGTTCAGGGTAATGAGCAGTTCTTC. Translated: CASTVQGNEQFF. This rearrangement joins TRBV5-1 to TRBJ2-1, with a tentative D call TRBD1 (5 bases). V was trimmed by 6 bases and J by 7 bases, leaving 11 bases between them. This CDR3 is 12 amino acids long. Germline V gives CDR1 SGHRS, CDR2 YFSETQ.

This sequence joins TRBV29-1 and TRBJ2-3; 7 bases are a match to TRBD1. Germline V lookup: CDR1 SQVTM, CDR2 ANQGSEA. The CDR3 totals 13 residues. Losses at the gene ends were 6 bases for V and 6 bases for J; bases not matched to a gene: 9. The DNA for the CDR3 is TGCAGCGTGGGGACAGCTCCGGGCGATACGCAGTATTTT. Translating it yields CSVGTAPGDTQYF.

V and J are TRBV5-1 and TRBJ2-3; TRBD1 matches at 10 bases. The germline V gene encodes CDR1 SGHRS and CDR2 YFSETQ. The CDR3 is made up of 16 amino acids. V lost 0 bases to trimming and J lost 4 bases; unmatched junction nucleotides: 5. The CDR3 DNA reads TGCGCCAGCAGCTTGGCCGACAGGGGGCGAGCAGATACGCAGTATTTT. This translates into CASSLADRGRADTQYF.

J is TRBJ2-3 and V is TRBV11-2; perhaps TRBD2 as D (5 bases). The germline V gene encodes CDR1 SGHAT and CDR2 FQNNGV. The V end was cut by 0 bases, the J end by 0 bases, with 7 bases between. The CDR3 loop spans 15 amino acids. The CDR3 nucleotides are TGTGCCAGCAGCTTAGATCCGGGGAGCACAGATACGCAGTATTTT. This gives the protein CASSLDPGSTDTQYF.

The chain has TRBV6-1 and TRBJ1-1; TRBD1 matches at 9 bases. The junction had 9 bases not matched to a gene; V was cut back by 7 bases and J by 3 bases. CDR1 and CDR2 (germline): MNHNS, SASEGT. This CDR3 spans 15 amino acids. The CDR3 sequence: CASTPGTGWDTEAFF. As DNA, the CDR3 is TGTGCCAGCACCCCCGGGACAGGGTGGGACACTGAAGCTTTCTTT.

J is TRBJ1-5 and V is TRBV19; tentative D call: TRBD1 (5 bases). Trimming removed 8 bases at V and 2 bases at J, with 13 bases between. The V gene's germline CDR1 is LNHDA and CDR2 SQIVND (reference sequence). The CDR3 contains 14 residues. CDR3 sequence: CASGEGSGNQPQHF. The CDR3 coding sequence is TGTGCCAGTGGGGAGGGGTCGGGCAATCAGCCCCAGCATTTT.

The V and J genes are TRBV7-8 and TRBJ2-7, with 9 bases lining up with TRBD2. The CDR3 is made up of 15 amino acids. V shed 5 bases, J shed 4 bases, and the junction held 9 bases outside the gene matches. Germline V lookup: CDR1 SGHVS, CDR2 FQNEAQ. The CDR3 region is CASSPGGREGYEQYF. CDR3 coding DNA: TGTGCCAGCAGCCCAGGGGGGCGGGAGGGGTACGAGCAGTACTTC. The full variable domain, in which reference TRBV7-8 and TRBJ2-7 provide the parts outside the CDR3, is GAGVSQSPRYKVAKRGQDVALRCDPISGHVSLFWYQQALGQGPEFLTYFQNEAQLDKSGLPSDRFFAERPEGSVSTLKIQRTQQEDSAVYLCASSPGGREGYEQYFGPGTRLTVT.

This sequence joins TRBV6-5 and TRBJ2-7, with a tentative D call TRBD1 (5 bases). V gave up 2 bases and J gave up 3 bases, with 8 bases separating them. CDR3 length: 13 amino acids. CDR1 and CDR2 (germline): MNHEY, SVGAGI. Written as DNA, the CDR3 is TGTGCCAGCAGTTACCACAGGTTCTACGAGCAGTACTTC. It translates to CASSYHRFYEQYF.

This rearrangement joins TRBV30 to TRBJ1-2; D call uncertain. This CDR3 has 13 amino acids. Germline assignment: CDR1 GTSNPN and CDR2 SVGIG (reference sequence). V was pared by 0 bases and J by 5 bases, with 10 bases between. The CDR3 nucleotides are TGTGCCTGGAGTGTAGAGAGTAATTATGGCTACACCTTC. Protein sequence: CAWSVESNYGYTF.